The sequence of this TCR beta chain was determined in a study of T cell repertoires in cytomegalovirus infection. Study findings and constraints: People with CMV and the relevant HLA were identified by cumulative public TCR beta family frequency.

In germline, CDR1 is MNHNS, CDR2 SASEGT. The V gene lost 5 bases and the J gene lost 5 bases, with 15 bases spanning the gap. The CDR3 runs to 14 residues. This clonotype was detected many times. As yet, its antigen is unknown. One entry per CDR3 protein results from TCRdb running MiXCR on the reads. Here the sample spans some 220,000 distinct CDR3 sequences, 5% to 8.5% being singletons. Sequenced input: PBMCs. The chain is built from TRBV6-1 and TRBJ2-5, with a tentative D call TRBD2 (6 bases). The TCR was taken from a human donor in good health (CMV status not recorded). Some clones in this sample may be carry-over from other donors' samples. CDR3 bases: TGTGCCAGCAGTCGGGCGGGGATTACGGAGACCCAGTACTTC. Translating it yields CASSRAGITETQYF.